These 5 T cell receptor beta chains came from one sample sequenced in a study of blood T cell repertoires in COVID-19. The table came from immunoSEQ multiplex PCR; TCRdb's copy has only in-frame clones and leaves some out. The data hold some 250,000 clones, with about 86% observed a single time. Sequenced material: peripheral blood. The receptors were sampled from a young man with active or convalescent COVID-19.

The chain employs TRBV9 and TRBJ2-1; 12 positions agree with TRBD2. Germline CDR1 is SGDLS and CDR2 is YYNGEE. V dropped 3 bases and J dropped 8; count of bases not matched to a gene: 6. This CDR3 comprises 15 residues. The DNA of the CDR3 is TGTGCCAGCAGCGCTAGCGGGGGGGGCTGGGATGAGCAGTTCTTC. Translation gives CASSASGGGWDEQFF.

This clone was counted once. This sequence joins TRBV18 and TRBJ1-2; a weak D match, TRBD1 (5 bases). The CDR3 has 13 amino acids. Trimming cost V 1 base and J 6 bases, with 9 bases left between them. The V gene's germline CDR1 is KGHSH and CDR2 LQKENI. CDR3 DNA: TGTGCCAGCTCACCACAGGGGACTAATGGCTACACCTTC. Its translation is CASSPQGTNGYTF.

CDR3 sequence reads: CASSWTGARGYTF. DNA of the CDR3: TGTGCCAGCAGCTGGACAGGGGCCAGGGGCTACACCTTC. The rearrangement links TRBV7-2 to TRBJ1-2, with 9 nucleotides matching TRBD1. The CDR3 totals 13 residues. J gave up 8 bases and V 4 bases, and 5 bases lay outside the gene matches. The germline gives CDR1 SGHTA, CDR2 FQGNSA.

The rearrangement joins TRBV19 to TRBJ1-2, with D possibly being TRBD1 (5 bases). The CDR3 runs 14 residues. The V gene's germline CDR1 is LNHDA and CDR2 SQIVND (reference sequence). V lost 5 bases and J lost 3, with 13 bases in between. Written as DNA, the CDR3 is TGTGCCAGTAGTGTCCGGGCGGGGGACTATGGCTACACCTTC. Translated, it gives CASSVRAGDYGYTF. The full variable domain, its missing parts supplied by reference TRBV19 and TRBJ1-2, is DGGITQSPKYLFRKEGQNVTLSCEQNLNHDAMYWYRQDPGQGLRLIYYSQIVNDFQKGDIAEGYSVSREKKESFPLTVTSAQKNPTAFYLCASSVRAGDYGYTFGSGTRLTVV.

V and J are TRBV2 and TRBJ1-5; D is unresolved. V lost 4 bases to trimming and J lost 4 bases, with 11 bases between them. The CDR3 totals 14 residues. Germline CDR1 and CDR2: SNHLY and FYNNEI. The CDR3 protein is CASSASGKNQPQHF. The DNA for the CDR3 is TGTGCCAGCAGTGCGTCGGGGAAAAATCAGCCCCAGCATTTT.